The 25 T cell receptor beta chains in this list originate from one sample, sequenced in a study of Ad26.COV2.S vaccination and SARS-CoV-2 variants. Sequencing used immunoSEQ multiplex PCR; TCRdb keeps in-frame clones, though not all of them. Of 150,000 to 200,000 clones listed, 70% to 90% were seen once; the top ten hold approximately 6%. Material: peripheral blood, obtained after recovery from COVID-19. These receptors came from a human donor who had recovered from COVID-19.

The CDR3 region is CSVEEGLRGSYNEQFF. The DNA for the CDR3 is TGCAGCGTTGAAGAAGGGCTCCGTGGGTCCTACAATGAGCAGTTCTTC. The chain links TRBV29-1 to TRBJ2-1; D call uncertain. Germline V gives CDR1 SQVTM, CDR2 ANQGSEA. The CDR3 runs to 16 residues. V dropped 0 bases and J dropped 1 base, with 13 bases sitting between them.

The CDR3, as DNA: TGTGCCAGCAGCAAAGCGAGCGGGGGGCGTAATGAGCAGTTCTTC. It is translated as CASSKASGGRNEQFF. The chain is built from TRBV21-1 and TRBJ2-1; the table's TRBD2 call for D was not verified on the DNA. TRBV21-1 is flagged as a pseudogene. The CDR3 runs 15 residues.

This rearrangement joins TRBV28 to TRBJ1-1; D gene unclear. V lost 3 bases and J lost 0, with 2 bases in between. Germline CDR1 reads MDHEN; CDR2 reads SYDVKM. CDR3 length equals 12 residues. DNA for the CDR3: TGTGCCAGCAGTTTTTTGAACACTGAAGCTTTCTTT. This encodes CASSFLNTEAFF.

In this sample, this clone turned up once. In DNA, the CDR3 is TGTGCCAGCAGCTTACGACTAGCGGGAGCAGATACGCAGTATTTT. Translation gives CASSLRLAGADTQYF. The rearrangement joins TRBV7-6 to TRBJ2-3, with 12 bases matching TRBD2. CDR1 SGHVS and CDR2 FNYEAQ come from the germline V gene. The CDR3 is 15 residues long. V shed 2 bases and J 4 bases; nucleotides not matched to a gene: 1.

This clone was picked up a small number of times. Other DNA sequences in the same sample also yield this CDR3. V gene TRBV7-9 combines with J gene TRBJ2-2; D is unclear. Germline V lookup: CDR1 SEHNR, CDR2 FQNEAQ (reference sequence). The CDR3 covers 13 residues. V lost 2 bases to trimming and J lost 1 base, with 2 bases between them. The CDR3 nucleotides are TGTGCCAGCAGCTTAAGGAACACCGGGGAGCTGTTTTTT. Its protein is CASSLRNTGELFF.

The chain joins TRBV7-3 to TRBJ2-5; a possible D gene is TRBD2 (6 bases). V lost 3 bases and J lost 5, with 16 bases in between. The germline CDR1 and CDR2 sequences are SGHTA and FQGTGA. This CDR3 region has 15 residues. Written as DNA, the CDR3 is TGTGCCAGCAGCTTTACCGGGACTGAGGGGGAGACCCAGTACTTC. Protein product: CASSFTGTEGETQYF. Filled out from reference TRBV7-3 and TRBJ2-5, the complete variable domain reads GAGVSQTPSNKVTEKGKYVELRCDPISGHTALYWYRQSLGQGPEFLIYFQGTGAADDSGLPNDRFFAVRPEGSVSTLKIQRTERGDSAVYLCASSFTGTEGETQYFGPGTRLLVL.

The chain's CDR3 is CASGWTGWAVADNQPQHF. CDR3 coding DNA: TGTGCTAGTGGTTGGACAGGGTGGGCTGTAGCCGACAATCAGCCCCAGCATTTT. The chain is built from TRBV12-5 and TRBJ1-5; 8 bases are shared with TRBD1. After removal of 4 bases from V and 3 bases from J, the junction contained 14 bases not matched to a gene. The CDR3 has 18 amino acids. Germline V gene data show CDR1 as LGHNT and CDR2 as FRNRAP.

The CDR3 loop reads CASSQLTVLTEAFF. The CDR3 coding sequence is TGCGCCAGCAGCCAACTTACAGTCCTCACTGAAGCTTTCTTT. This sequence joins TRBV4-1 and TRBJ1-1; D remains unclear. Germline V gives CDR1 MGHRA, CDR2 YSYEKL. The CDR3 extends over 14 amino acids. Trimming took off 2 bases at V and 4 bases at J, with 11 bases between the two ends.

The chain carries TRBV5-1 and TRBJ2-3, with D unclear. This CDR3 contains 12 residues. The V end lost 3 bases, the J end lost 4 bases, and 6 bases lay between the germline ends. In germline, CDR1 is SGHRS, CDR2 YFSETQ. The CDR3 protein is CASSSSADTQYF. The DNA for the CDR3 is TGCGCCAGCAGCTCCTCGGCAGATACGCAGTATTTT.

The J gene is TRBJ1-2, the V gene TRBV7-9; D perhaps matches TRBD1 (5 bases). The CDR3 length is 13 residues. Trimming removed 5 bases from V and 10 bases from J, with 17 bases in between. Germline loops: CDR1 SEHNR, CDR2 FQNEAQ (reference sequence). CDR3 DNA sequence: TGTGCCAGCAGCCAGACCGGGACGGTGCTCTACACCTTC. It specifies CASSQTGTVLYTF.

The CDR3 reads CASSPPPGTASYNEQFF. The DNA of the CDR3 is TGTGCCAGCAGCCCACCCCCGGGGACGGCCTCCTACAATGAGCAGTTCTTC. The chain employs TRBV7-6 and TRBJ2-1; either TRBD1 or TRBD2 may fit D (5 bases each). The germline V and J ends were trimmed by 5 bases and 0 bases, with 17 bases remaining between them. Looked up from germline, CDR1 is SGHVS and CDR2 is FNYEAQ. The CDR3 is 17 residues long.

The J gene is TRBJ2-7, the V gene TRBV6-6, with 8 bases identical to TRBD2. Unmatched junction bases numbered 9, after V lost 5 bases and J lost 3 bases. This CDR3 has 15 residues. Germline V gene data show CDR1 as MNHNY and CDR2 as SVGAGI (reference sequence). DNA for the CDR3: TGTGCCAGCAGTCCCGGGACTAGGGTAGTCTACGAGCAGTACTTC. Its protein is CASSPGTRVVYEQYF.

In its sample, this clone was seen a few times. CDR3 residues: CASSEGGTEAFF. In nucleotides, the CDR3 is TGTGCCAGCAGTGAGGGGGGCACTGAAGCTTTCTTT. The chain employs TRBV6-1 and TRBJ1-1, with D possibly matching TRBD1 (5 bases). V lost 3 bases, J lost 4 bases, and 6 bases lay in between. The germline V gene has CDR1 MNHNS and CDR2 SASEGT. The CDR3 has 12 amino acids.

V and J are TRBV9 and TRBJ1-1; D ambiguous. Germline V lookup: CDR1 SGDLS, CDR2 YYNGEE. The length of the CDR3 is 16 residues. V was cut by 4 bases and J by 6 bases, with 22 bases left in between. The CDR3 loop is CASSNRASIHRAEAFF. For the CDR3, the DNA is TGTGCCAGCAGCAACCGGGCCTCTATTCACCGGGCTGAAGCTTTCTTT. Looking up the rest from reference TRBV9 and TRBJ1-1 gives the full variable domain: DSGVTQTPKHLITATGQRVTLRCSPRSGDLSVYWYQQSLDQGLQFLIQYYNGEERAKGNILERFSAQQFPDLHSELNLSSLELGDSALYFCASSNRASIHRAEAFFGQGTRLTVV.

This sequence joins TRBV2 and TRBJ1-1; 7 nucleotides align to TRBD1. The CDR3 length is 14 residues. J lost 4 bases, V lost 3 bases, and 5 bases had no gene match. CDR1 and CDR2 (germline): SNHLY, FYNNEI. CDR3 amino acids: CASSELQGFTEAFF. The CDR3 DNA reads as TGTGCCAGCAGTGAGCTACAGGGGTTCACTGAAGCTTTCTTT.

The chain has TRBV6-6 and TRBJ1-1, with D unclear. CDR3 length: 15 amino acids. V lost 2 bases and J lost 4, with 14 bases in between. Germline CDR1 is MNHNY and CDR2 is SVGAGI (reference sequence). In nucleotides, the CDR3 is TGTGCCAGCAGTTACGCCGCCGGGATCGGCACTGAAGCTTTCTTT. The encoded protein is CASSYAAGIGTEAFF.

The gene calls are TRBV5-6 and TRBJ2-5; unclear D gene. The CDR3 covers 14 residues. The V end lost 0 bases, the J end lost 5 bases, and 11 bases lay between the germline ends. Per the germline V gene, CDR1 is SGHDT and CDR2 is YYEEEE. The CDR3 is CASSLDLRWETQYF. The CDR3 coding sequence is TGTGCCAGCAGCTTGGATCTGCGGTGGGAGACCCAGTACTTC.

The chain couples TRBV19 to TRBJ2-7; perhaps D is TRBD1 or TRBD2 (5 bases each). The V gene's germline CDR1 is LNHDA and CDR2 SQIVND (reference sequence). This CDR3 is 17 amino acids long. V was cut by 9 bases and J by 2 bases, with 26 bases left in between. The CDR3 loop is CARFPGPITNGTYEQYF. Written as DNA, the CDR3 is TGTGCCAGATTTCCGGGACCGATAACGAACGGGACCTACGAGCAGTACTTC.

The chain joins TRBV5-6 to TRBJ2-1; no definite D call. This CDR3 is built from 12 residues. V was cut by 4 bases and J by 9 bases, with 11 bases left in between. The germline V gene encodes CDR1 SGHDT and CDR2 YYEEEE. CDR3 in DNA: TGTGCCAGCAGCCCCGCGTCGGGTGAGCAGTTCTTC. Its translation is CASSPASGEQFF.

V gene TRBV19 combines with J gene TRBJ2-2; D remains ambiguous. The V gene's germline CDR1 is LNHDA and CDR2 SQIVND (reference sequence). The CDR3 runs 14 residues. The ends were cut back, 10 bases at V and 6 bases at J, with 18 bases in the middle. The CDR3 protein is CATTNYGESGELFF. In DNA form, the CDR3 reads TGTGCCACTACAAATTATGGGGAATCCGGGGAGCTGTTTTTT.

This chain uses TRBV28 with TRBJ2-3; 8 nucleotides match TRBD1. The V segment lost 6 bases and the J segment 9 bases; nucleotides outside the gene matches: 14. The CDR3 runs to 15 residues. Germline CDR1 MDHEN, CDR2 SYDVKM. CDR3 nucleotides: TGTGCCAGCAGCCCCGGACAGGGTGGGTCGAGGACGCAGTATTTT. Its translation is CASSPGQGGSRTQYF.

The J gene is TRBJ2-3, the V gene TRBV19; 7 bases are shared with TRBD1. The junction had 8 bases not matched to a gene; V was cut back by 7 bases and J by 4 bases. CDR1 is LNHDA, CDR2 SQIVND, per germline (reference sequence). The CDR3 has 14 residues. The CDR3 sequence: CASTTGQVADTQYF. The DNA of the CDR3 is TGTGCCAGTACCACCGGACAGGTCGCAGATACGCAGTATTTT.

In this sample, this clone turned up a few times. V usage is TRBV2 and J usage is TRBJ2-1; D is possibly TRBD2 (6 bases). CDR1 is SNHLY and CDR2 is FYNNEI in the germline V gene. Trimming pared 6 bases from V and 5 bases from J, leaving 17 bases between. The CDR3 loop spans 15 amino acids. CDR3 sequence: CASSLRNSGDNEQFF. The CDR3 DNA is TGTGCCAGCAGCCTCAGAAATAGCGGAGACAATGAGCAGTTCTTC.

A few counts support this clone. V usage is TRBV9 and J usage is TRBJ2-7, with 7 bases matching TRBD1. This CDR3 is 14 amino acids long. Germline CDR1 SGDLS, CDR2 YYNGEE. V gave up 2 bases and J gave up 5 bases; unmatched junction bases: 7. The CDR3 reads CASSVEGAIDEQYF. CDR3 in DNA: TGTGCCAGCAGCGTCGAGGGGGCGATTGACGAGCAGTACTTC. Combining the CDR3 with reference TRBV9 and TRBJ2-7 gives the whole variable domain DSGVTQTPKHLITATGQRVTLRCSPRSGDLSVYWYQQSLDQGLQFLIQYYNGEERAKGNILERFSAQQFPDLHSELNLSSLELGDSALYFCASSVEGAIDEQYFGPGTRLTVT.

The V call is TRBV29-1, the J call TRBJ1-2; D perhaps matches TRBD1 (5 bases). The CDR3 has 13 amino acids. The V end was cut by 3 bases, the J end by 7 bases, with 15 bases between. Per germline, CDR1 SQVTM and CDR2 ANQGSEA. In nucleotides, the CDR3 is TGCAGCGTTGACTCCGGGACGCAAAGTGGCTACACCTTC. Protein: CSVDSGTQSGYTF.